Listed below are T cell receptor beta chains from one sample, sequenced in a study of blood T cell repertoires in COVID-19. The protocol was immunoSEQ multiplex PCR, while the TCRdb copy is restricted to in-frame clones and leaves out a portion. This sample carries some 96,000 clones, roughly 86% of them seen once, and the ten largest clones take about a tenth. Sequencing used peripheral blood. Receptors were obtained from a man in his forties or fifties with acute or convalescent COVID-19. Each CDR3 is given with its conserved first and last residue. D genes are given only for firm matches. Expanded clones get a size class; other rows say once, few or many, or leave the size out.

>TRBJ2-2|.|.|TRBV27
CAAGGLLGELFF
TGTGCCGCCGGGGGGCTCCTTGGGGAGCTGTTTTTT
>TRBJ1-5|.|.|TRBV24-1
CATSDASGVSNQPQHF
TGTGCCACCAGTGATGCATCAGGGGTTAGCAATCAGCCCCAGCATTTT
>TRBJ1-1|TRBD1|.|TRBV19
CASRNRGEANTEAFF
TGTGCCAGTAGGAACAGGGGCGAGGCGAACACTGAAGCTTTCTTT
>TRBJ2-4|TRBD1|.|TRBV4-1
CASSPGGRIQYF
TGCGCCAGCAGCCCAGGGGGACGGATTCAGTACTTC
>TRBJ2-5|.|.|TRBV25-1
CASEAISQETQYF
TGTGCCAGCGAGGCAATTAGTCAAGAGACCCAGTACTTC
>TRBJ2-2|TRBD2|few|TRBV11-3
CASRGLAGQTGELFF
TGTGCCAGTCGAGGGCTAGCGGGACAGACCGGGGAGCTGTTTTTT
>TRBJ1-4|.|once|TRBV27
CASRLLGTNEKLFF
TGTGCCAGCAGATTACTGGGCACTAATGAAAAACTGTTTTTT
>TRBJ2-1|TRBD1|.|TRBV2
CASIRTGTGGQEQFF
TGTGCCAGCATCCGGACCGGGACAGGGGGCCAGGAGCAGTTCTTC
>TRBJ1-6|.|.|TRBV6-5
CASSYSGGGNSPLHF
TGTGCCAGCAGTTACTCGGGAGGGGGAAATTCACCCCTCCACTTT
>TRBJ2-1|.|.|TRBV7-2
CASSLVLSAAMFNEQFF
TGTGCCAGCAGCTTAGTTCTTAGCGCGGCGATGTTCAATGAGCAGTTCTTC
>TRBJ2-5|TRBD2|.|TRBV27
CASSPWTSGKETQYF
TGTGCCAGCAGTCCGTGGACTAGCGGGAAAGAGACCCAGTACTTC
>TRBJ1-5|TRBD1|.|TRBV19
CASSAQGANINQPQHF
TGTGCCAGTAGTGCACAGGGGGCTAACATCAATCAGCCCCAGCATTTT
>TRBJ2-2|TRBD1|.|TRBV29-1
CSVEGSGQGSTGELFF
TGCAGCGTTGAAGGCTCGGGACAGGGGTCTACCGGGGAGCTGTTTTTT
>TRBJ2-1|.|.|TRBV19
CASSWGNGGGNEQFF
TGTGCCAGTAGTTGGGGCAATGGGGGAGGCAATGAGCAGTTCTTC
>TRBJ2-7|.|.|TRBV6-1
CASSEVAGKTYEQYF
TGTGCCAGCAGTGAAGTTGCAGGGAAAACCTACGAGCAGTACTTC
>TRBJ2-3|.|.|TRBV6-5
CASSYSLASTDTQYF
TGTGCCAGCAGTTACTCTCTAGCGAGCACAGATACGCAGTATTTT
>TRBJ2-7|TRBD1|.|TRBV7-9
CASSAGTGGLEQYF
TGTGCCAGCAGCGCGGGGACAGGGGGTTTAGAGCAGTACTTC
>TRBJ2-7|.|.|TRBV15
CATSKDSSYEQYF
TGTGCCACCAGCAAGGACAGCTCCTACGAGCAGTACTTC
>TRBJ1-1|TRBD1|few|TRBV14
CASSLRTGPNTEAFF
TGTGCCAGCAGTCTCAGGACAGGTCCTAACACTGAAGCTTTCTTT
>TRBJ2-1|TRBD2|.|TRBV4-1
CASSQDPRLAGDYNEQFF
TGCGCCAGCAGCCAAGATCCCAGACTAGCGGGAGACTACAATGAGCAGTTCTTC
>TRBJ1-6|.|once|TRBV4-1
CASSQVRGFNSPLHF
TGCGCCAGCAGCCAAGTCAGGGGATTTAATTCACCCCTCCACTTT
>TRBJ2-1|TRBD1|.|TRBV5-5
CASRSRDRDIVGSYNEQFF
TGTGCCAGCAGATCTCGAGACAGGGATATAGTAGGGTCCTACAATGAGCAGTTCTTC
>TRBJ1-1|TRBD1|.|TRBV3-1/TRBV3-2
CASTPRKDRLHTEAFF
TGTGCCAGCACCCCGAGAAAGGACAGGCTGCACACTGAAGCTTTCTTT
>TRBJ2-7|TRBD1|.|TRBV6-1
CASSEELPWTGKIARTPYEQYF
TGTGCCAGCAGTGAAGAACTCCCCTGGACAGGGAAGATAGCGCGAACGCCCTACGAGCAGTACTTC
>TRBJ2-5|.|.|TRBV2
CASSVRLAVETQYF
TGTGCCAGCAGTGTTAGGCTAGCTGTTGAGACCCAGTACTTC
>TRBJ1-5|TRBD1|few|TRBV2
CASSEGTGGSQPQHF
TGTGCCAGCAGTGAAGGGACAGGGGGCAGTCAGCCCCAGCATTTT
>TRBJ2-7|.|.|TRBV21-1
CASINQGVNYEQYF
TGTGCCAGCATCAACCAGGGGGTCAACTACGAGCAGTACTTC
>TRBJ1-4|TRBD1|.|TRBV5-5
CASSMTGANEKLFF
TGTGCCAGCAGCATGACAGGGGCTAATGAAAAACTGTTTTTT
>TRBJ2-7|.|.|TRBV10-3
CATMETSSSYEQYF
TGTGCCACCATGGAGACTTCCAGCTCCTACGAGCAGTACTTC
>TRBJ1-5|.|once|TRBV12-3/TRBV12-4
CASRRTGDQPQHF
TGTGCCAGCAGAAGGACTGGGGATCAGCCCCAGCATTTT
>TRBJ2-1|TRBD2|.|TRBV7-3
CASSFGTRNNEQFF
TGTGCCAGCAGCTTTGGGACTAGGAACAATGAGCAGTTCTTC
>TRBJ2-2|.|.|TRBV14
CASSRQALGELFF
TGTGCCAGCAGCCGCCAGGCCCTCGGGGAGCTGTTTTTT
>TRBJ2-5|.|.|TRBV6-1
CASSEGSLGGRRQETQYF
TGTGCCAGCAGTGAAGGAAGTTTAGGGGGACGAAGACAAGAGACCCAGTACTTC
>TRBJ2-7|.|.|TRBV28
CASAGGIYEQYF
TGTGCCAGTGCTGGCGGAATCTACGAGCAGTACTTC
>TRBJ2-1|TRBD1|.|TRBV5-6
CASSLVDRGGNEQFF
TGTGCCAGCAGCTTGGTCGACAGGGGTGGGAATGAGCAGTTCTTC
>TRBJ2-7|.|.|TRBV9
CASRYRFSYEQYF
TGTGCCAGCAGGTACAGATTCTCCTACGAGCAGTACTTC
>TRBJ1-6|.|.|TRBV5-4
CASSLGGSGSPLHF
TGTGCCAGCAGCTTGGGAGGGTCAGGATCACCCCTCCACTTT
>TRBJ1-2|.|.|TRBV24-1
CATSDLPTGSYGYTF
TGTGCCACCAGTGATTTGCCGACAGGCTCCTATGGCTACACCTTC
>TRBJ1-5|.|.|TRBV19
CASSPPGMGNQPQHF
TGTGCCAGTAGTCCCCCAGGAATGGGCAATCAGCCCCAGCATTTT
>TRBJ1-2|TRBD1|.|TRBV5-1
CASSSGQGALDGYTF
TGCGCCAGCAGCTCCGGACAGGGGGCTTTGGATGGCTACACCTTC
>TRBJ2-7|.|once|TRBV6-5
CASRTGTPPYEQYF
TGTGCCAGCAGGACCGGGACTCCCCCCTACGAGCAGTACTTC
>TRBJ2-1|TRBD2|few|TRBV7-9
CASSQGGTREQFF
TGTGCCAGCAGCCAGGGAGGGACGCGCGAGCAGTTCTTC
>TRBJ2-7|.|.|TRBV7-9
CASSRRDIRGYEQYF
TGTGCCAGCAGCCGACGAGACATACGGGGCTACGAGCAGTACTTC
>TRBJ2-1|TRBD2|once|TRBV12-3/TRBV12-4
CASRTSGSNEQFF
TGTGCCAGCAGGACTAGCGGGAGCAATGAGCAGTTCTTC
>TRBJ1-5|.|.|TRBV6-5
CASSYSRERGQPQHF
TGTGCCAGCAGTTACTCGCGGGAGCGCGGACAGCCCCAGCATTTT
>TRBJ2-5|.|.|TRBV11-3
CASSFSGHPGETQYF
TGTGCCAGCAGCTTCTCGGGACACCCGGGGGAGACCCAGTACTTC
>TRBJ1-1|.|once|TRBV5-1
CASSLVGGGTEAFF
TGCGCCAGCAGCTTGGTGGGAGGGGGCACTGAAGCTTTCTTT
>TRBJ1-1|TRBD1|.|TRBV3-1/TRBV3-2
CASSSRQGSTEAFF
TGTGCCAGCAGCAGCCGACAGGGATCCACTGAAGCTTTCTTT
>TRBJ2-2|TRBD2|.|TRBV14
CASSQGIAGGLAGELFF
TGTGCCAGCAGCCAAGGGATCGCGGGGGGCCTTGCCGGGGAGCTGTTTTTT
>TRBJ2-1|TRBD2|.|TRBV5-1
CASSGPGTSDNEQFF
TGCGCCAGCAGCGGACCCGGGACTAGCGACAATGAGCAGTTCTTC
>TRBJ2-7|.|once|TRBV18
CASSPVGVRGGSYEQYF
TGTGCCAGCTCACCGGTCGGGGTTCGTGGAGGCTCCTACGAGCAGTACTTC
>TRBJ1-2|.|few|TRBV7-9
CASSQSWDKYGYTF
TGTGCCAGCAGCCAGTCCTGGGACAAATATGGCTACACCTTC
>TRBJ1-3|.|.|TRBV7-2
CASSLVIRSSGNTIYF
TGTGCCAGCAGCTTAGTGATACGGAGCTCTGGAAACACCATATATTTT
>TRBJ2-7|TRBD1|.|TRBV14
CASSQDPQGTYEQYF
TGTGCCAGCAGCCAAGATCCACAGGGGACCTACGAGCAGTACTTC